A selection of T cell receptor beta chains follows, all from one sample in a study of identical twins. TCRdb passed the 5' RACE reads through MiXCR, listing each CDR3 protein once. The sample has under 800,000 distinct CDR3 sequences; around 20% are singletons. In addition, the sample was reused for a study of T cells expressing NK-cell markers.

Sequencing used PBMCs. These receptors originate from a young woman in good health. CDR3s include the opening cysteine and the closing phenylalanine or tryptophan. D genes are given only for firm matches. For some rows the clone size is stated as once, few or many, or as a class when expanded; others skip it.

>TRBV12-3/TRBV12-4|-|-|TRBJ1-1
TGTGCCAGCAGTCCGCGAGTTTTTAGGCAGGTCGCTTTCTTT
CASSPRVFRQVAFF
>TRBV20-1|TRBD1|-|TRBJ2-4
TGCAGTGCTGGGACAGGGCGGTCGTCCAAAAACATTCAGTACTTC
CSAGTGRSSKNIQYF
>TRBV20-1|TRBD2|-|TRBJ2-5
TGCAGTGGATCTAGCGGCCTGCCGGGAACCCAGTACTTC
CSGSSGLPGTQYF
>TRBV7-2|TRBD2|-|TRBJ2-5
TGTGCCAGCAGCTCCGCGGGGGGGGAGGAGACCCAGTACTTC
CASSSAGGEETQYF
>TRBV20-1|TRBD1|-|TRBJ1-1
TGCAGTGCTGGACAGGACGAGTACACTGAAGCTTTCTTT
CSAGQDEYTEAFF
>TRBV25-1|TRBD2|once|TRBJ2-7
TGTGCCAGCAGTGAAACGACCCGACTAGCGGGAGCGGACGAGCAGTACTTC
CASSETTRLAGADEQYF
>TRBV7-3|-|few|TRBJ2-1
TGTGTGACTTCAGTAGGGCGGTGGAATGAGCAGTTCTTC
CVTSVGRWNEQFF
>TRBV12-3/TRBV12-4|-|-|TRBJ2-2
TGTACCATCAGTTTAGCGGGATGGACAGGGGCATTGGCCACCGGGGAGCTGTTTTTT
CTISLAGWTGALATGELFF
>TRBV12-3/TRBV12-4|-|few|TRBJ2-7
TGTGCCAGCAAGCTTAGTGGAGGGCCCAGCTACGAGCAGTACTTC
CASKLSGGPSYEQYF
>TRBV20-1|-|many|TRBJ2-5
TGCAGTGCTAACGGGGTAACACAAGAGACCCAGTACTTC
CSANGVTQETQYF
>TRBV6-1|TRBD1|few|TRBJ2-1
TGTGCCAGCAGCCAGGGGGCGGGTGGATCCTACAATGAGCAGTTCTTC
CASSQGAGGSYNEQFF
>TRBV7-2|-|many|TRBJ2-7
TGTGCCAGCAGCCGGGACAACTCCTACGAGCAGTACTTC
CASSRDNSYEQYF
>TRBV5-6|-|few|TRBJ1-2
TGTGCCAGCAGCCTAATGCAGACGAATGGCTACACCTTC
CASSLMQTNGYTF
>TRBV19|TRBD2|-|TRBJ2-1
TGTGCCAGTAGTCGTATAGCGGGGACCTACAATGAGCAGTTCTTC
CASSRIAGTYNEQFF
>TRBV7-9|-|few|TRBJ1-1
TGTGCCAGCAGCTCTCAGGATCAGGGGTACACTGAAGCTTTCTTT
CASSSQDQGYTEAFF
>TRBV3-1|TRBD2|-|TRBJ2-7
TGTGCCAGCAGCCGACTAGCGGGAGGGGTACACGAGCAGTACTTC
CASSRLAGGVHEQYF
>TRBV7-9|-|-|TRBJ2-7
TGTGCCAGCAGCGCCCAGGGGAGGTACGAGCAGTACTTC
CASSAQGRYEQYF
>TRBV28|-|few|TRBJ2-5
TGTGCCAGCAGTTTAAGAGACTCCCTTTTAGAGACCCAGTACTTC
CASSLRDSLLETQYF
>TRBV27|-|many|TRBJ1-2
TGTGCCAGCAGTTCCTCGGGACTCCAGACACTTAGCTATGGCTACACCTTC
CASSSSGLQTLSYGYTF
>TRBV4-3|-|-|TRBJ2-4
TGCGCCAGCAGCCAAGATGCCCCCCGGGGAAGCAAAAACATTCAGTACTTC
CASSQDAPRGSKNIQYF
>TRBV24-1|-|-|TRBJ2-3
TGTGCCACCGGGAATCCCTCCACAGATACGCAGTATTTT
CATGNPSTDTQYF
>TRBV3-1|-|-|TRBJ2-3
TGTGCCAGCAGCCCGCCCCATAGGGCAGATACGCAGTATTTT
CASSPPHRADTQYF
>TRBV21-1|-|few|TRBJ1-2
TGTGCCAGCAGCAAAGCGGGCGACTATGGCTACACCTTC
CASSKAGDYGYTF
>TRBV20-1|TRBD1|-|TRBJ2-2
TGCAGTGCTAAAACGACAGGGACCGGGGAGCTGTTTTTT
CSAKTTGTGELFF